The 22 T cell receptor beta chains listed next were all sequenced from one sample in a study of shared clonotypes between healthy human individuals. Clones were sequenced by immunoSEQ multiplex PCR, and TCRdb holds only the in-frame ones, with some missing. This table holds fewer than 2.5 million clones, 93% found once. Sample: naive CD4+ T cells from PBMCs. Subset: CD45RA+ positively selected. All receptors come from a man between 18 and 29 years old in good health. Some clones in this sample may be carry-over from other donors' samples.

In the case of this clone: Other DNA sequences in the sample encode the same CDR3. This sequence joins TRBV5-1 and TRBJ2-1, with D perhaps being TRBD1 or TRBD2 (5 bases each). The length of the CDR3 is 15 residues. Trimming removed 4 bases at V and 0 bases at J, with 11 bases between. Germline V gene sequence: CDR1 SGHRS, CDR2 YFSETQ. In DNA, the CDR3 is TGCGCCAGCAGCCCGAGTGGGGGCTCCTACAATGAGCAGTTCTTC. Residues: CASSPSGGSYNEQFF. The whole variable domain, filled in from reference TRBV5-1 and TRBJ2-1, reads KAGVTQTPRYLIKTRGQQVTLSCSPISGHRSVSWYQQTPGQGLQFLFEYFSETQRNKGNFPGRFSGRQFSNSRSEMNVSTLELGDSALYLCASSPSGGSYNEQFFGPGTRLTVL.

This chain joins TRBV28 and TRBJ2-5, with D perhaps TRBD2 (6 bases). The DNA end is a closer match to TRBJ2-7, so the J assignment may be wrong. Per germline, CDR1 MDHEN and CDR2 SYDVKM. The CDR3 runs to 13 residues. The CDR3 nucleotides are TGTGCCAGCAGGAGGACTACCCCCTACGAGCAGTACTTC. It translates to CASRRTTPYEQYF.

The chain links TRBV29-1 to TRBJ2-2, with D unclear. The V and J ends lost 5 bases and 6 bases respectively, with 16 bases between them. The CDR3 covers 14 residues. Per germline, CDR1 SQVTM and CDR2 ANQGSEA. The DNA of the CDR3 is TGCAGCGTTCCTTCCGAGCTTTATCCCGGGGAGCTGTTTTTT. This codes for CSVPSELYPGELFF.

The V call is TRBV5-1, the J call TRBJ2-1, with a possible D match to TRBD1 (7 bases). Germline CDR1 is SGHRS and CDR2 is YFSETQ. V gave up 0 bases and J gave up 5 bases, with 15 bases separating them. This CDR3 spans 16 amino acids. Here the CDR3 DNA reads TGCGCCAGCAGCTTGGCAGGGGGGAACCAAAACAATGAGCAGTTCTTC. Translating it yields CASSLAGGNQNNEQFF. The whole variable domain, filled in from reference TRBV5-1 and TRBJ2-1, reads KAGVTQTPRYLIKTRGQQVTLSCSPISGHRSVSWYQQTPGQGLQFLFEYFSETQRNKGNFPGRFSGRQFSNSRSEMNVSTLELGDSALYLCASSLAGGNQNNEQFFGPGTRLTVL.

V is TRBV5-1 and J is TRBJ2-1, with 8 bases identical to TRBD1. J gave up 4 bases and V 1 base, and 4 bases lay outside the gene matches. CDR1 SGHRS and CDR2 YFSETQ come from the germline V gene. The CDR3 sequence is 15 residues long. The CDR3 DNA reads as TGCGCCAGCAGCTTGACAGGGGGGCTTTACAATGAGCAGTTCTTC. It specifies CASSLTGGLYNEQFF.

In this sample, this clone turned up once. The CDR3 spells CASSLNPSPGNTIYF. DNA for the CDR3: TGTGCCAGCAGCTTAAATCCCTCTCCTGGAAACACCATATATTTT. This chain uses TRBV7-2 with TRBJ1-3; D not resolved. The V gene lost 2 bases and the J gene lost 2 bases, with 10 bases spanning the gap. There are 15 residues in the CDR3. CDR1 is SGHTA and CDR2 is FQGNSA in the germline V gene.

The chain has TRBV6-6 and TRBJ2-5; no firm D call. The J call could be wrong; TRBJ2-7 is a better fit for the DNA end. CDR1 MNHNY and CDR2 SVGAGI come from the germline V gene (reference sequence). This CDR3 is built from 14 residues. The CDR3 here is CASKHSYGSYEQYF. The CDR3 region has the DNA TGTGCCAGCAAGCATTCGTACGGATCCTACGAGCAGTACTTC.

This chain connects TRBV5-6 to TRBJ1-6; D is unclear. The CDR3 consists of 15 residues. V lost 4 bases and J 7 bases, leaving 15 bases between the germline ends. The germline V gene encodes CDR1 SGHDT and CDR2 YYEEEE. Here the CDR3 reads CASSDDGARNSPLHF. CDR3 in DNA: TGTGCCAGCAGCGATGACGGAGCGAGAAATTCACCCCTCCACTTT. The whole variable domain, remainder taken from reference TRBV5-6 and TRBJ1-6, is DAGVTQSPTHLIKTRGQQVTLRCSPKSGHDTVSWYQQALGQGPQFIFQYYEEEERQRGNFPDRFSGHQFPNYSSELNVNALLLGDSALYLCASSDDGARNSPLHFGNGTRLTVT.

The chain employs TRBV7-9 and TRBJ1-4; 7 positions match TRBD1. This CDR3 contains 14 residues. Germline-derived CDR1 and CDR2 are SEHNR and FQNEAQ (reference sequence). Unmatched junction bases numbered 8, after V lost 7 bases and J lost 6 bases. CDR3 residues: CASTRQGQYEKLFF. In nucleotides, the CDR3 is TGTGCCAGCACCCGACAGGGTCAATATGAAAAACTGTTTTTT.

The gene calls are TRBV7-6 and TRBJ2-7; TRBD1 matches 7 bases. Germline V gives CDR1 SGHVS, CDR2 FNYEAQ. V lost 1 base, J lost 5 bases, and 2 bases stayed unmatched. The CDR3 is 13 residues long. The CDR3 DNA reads TGTGCCAGCAGCTTAGTCGGGACAGACGAGCAGTACTTC. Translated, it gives CASSLVGTDEQYF.

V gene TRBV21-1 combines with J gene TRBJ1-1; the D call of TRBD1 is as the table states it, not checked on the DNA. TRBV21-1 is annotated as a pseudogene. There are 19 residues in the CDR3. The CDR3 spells CASSRSQDRANGSGTEAFF. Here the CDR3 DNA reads TGTGCCAGCAGCAGAAGTCAGGACAGGGCGAATGGATCGGGCACTGAAGCTTTCTTT.

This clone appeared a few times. The CDR3 sequence is CSGGEENTEAFF. Written as DNA, the CDR3 is TGCAGCGGGGGTGAGGAGAACACTGAAGCTTTCTTT. This chain connects TRBV29-1 to TRBJ1-1; D is uncertain. Germline lookup yields CDR1 SQVTM and CDR2 ANQGSEA. The CDR3 runs 12 residues. V was pared by 7 bases and J by 1 base, with 10 bases between.

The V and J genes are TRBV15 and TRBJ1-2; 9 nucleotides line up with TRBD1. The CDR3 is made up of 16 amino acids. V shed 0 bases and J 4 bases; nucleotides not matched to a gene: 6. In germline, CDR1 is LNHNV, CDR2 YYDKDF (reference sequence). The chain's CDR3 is CATSRDLGQGFYGYTF. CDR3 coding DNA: TGTGCCACCAGCAGAGATCTGGGACAGGGCTTCTATGGCTACACCTTC. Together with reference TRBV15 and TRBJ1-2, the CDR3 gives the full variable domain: DAMVIQNPRYQVTQFGKPVTLSCSQTLNHNVMYWYQQKSSQAPKLLFHYYDKDFNNEADTPDNFQSRRPNTSFCFLDIRSPGLGDTAMYLCATSRDLGQGFYGYTFGSGTRLTVV.

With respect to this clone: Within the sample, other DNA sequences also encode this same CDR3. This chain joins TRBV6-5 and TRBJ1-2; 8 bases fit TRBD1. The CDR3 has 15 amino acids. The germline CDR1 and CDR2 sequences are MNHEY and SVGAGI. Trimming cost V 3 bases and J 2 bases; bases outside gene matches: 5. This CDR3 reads CASSYRAGGNYGYTF. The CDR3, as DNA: TGTGCCAGCAGTTATAGGGCAGGGGGCAACTATGGCTACACCTTC.

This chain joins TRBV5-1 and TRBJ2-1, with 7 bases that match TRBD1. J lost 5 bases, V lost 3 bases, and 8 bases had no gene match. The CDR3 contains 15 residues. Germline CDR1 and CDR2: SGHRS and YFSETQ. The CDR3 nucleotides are TGCGCCAGCAGCTCGACCGGGACAGCCAACAATGAGCAGTTCTTC. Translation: CASSSTGTANNEQFF.

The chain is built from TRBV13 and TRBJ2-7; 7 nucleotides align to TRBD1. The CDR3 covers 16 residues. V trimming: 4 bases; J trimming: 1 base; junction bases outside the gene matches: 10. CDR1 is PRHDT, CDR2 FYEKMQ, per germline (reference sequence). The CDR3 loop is CASSSSDRMPSYEQYF. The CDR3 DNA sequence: TGTGCCAGCAGCTCCTCGGACAGGATGCCTTCCTACGAGCAGTACTTC.

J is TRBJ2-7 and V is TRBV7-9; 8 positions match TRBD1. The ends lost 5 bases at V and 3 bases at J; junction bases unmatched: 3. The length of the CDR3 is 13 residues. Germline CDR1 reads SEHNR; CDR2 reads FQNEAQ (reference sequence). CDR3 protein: CASSPGQVYEQYF. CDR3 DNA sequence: TGTGCCAGCAGCCCGGGACAGGTCTACGAGCAGTACTTC.

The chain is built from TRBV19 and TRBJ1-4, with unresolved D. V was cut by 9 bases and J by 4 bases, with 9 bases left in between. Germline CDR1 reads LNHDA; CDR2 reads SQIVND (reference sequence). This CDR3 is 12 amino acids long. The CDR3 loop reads CASLGLNEKLFF. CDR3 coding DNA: TGTGCCAGCCTCGGGCTTAATGAAAAACTGTTTTTT. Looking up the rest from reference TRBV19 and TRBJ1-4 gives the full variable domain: DGGITQSPKYLFRKEGQNVTLSCEQNLNHDAMYWYRQDPGQGLRLIYYSQIVNDFQKGDIAEGYSVSREKKESFPLTVTSAQKNPTAFYLCASLGLNEKLFFGSGTQLSVL.

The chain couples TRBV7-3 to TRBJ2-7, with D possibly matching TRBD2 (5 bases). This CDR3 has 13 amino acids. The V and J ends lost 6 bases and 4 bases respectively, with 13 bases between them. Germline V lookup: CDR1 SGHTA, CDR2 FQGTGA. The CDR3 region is CASRLGLLYEQYF. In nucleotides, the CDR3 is TGTGCCAGCAGGTTAGGACTCCTATACGAGCAGTACTTC. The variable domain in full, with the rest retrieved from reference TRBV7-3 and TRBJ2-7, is GAGVSQTPSNKVTEKGKYVELRCDPISGHTALYWYRQSLGQGPEFLIYFQGTGAADDSGLPNDRFFAVRPEGSVSTLKIQRTERGDSAVYLCASRLGLLYEQYFGPGTRLTVT.

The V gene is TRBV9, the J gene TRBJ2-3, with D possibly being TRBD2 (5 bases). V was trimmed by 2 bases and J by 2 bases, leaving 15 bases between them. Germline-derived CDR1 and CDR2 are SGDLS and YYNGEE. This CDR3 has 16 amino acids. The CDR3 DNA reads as TGTGCCAGCAGCGTTGGACTGGCCCTTGTCACAGATACGCAGTATTTT. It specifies CASSVGLALVTDTQYF. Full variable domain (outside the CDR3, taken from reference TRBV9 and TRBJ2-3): DSGVTQTPKHLITATGQRVTLRCSPRSGDLSVYWYQQSLDQGLQFLIQYYNGEERAKGNILERFSAQQFPDLHSELNLSSLELGDSALYFCASSVGLALVTDTQYFGPGTRLTVL.

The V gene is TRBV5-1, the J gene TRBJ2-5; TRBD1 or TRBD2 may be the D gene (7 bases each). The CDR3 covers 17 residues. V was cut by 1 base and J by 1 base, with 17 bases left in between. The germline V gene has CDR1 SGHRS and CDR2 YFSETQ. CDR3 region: CASSLRITGEGQETQYF. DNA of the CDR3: TGCGCCAGCAGCTTGCGTATAACAGGGGAGGGCCAAGAGACCCAGTACTTC. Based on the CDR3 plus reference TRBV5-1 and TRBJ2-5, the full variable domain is KAGVTQTPRYLIKTRGQQVTLSCSPISGHRSVSWYQQTPGQGLQFLFEYFSETQRNKGNFPGRFSGRQFSNSRSEMNVSTLELGDSALYLCASSLRITGEGQETQYFGPGTRLLVL.

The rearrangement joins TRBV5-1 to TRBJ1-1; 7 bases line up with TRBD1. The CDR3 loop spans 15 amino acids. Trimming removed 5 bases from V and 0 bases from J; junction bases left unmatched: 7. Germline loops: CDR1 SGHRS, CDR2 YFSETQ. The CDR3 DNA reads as TGCGCCAGCAGGGGAGGGGGCGGCATGAACACTGAAGCTTTCTTT. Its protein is CASRGGGGMNTEAFF.